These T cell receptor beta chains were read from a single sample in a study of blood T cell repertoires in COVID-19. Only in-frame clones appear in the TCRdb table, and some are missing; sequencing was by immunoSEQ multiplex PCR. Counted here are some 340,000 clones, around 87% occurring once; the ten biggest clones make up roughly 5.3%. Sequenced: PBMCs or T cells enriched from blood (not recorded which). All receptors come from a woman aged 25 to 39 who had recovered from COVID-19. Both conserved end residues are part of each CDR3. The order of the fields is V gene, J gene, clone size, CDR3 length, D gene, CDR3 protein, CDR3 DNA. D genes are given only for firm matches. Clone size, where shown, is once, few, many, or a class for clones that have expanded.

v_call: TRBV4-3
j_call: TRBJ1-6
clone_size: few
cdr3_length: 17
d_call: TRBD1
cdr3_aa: CASSQATGGEDNSPLHF
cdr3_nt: TGCGCCAGCAGCCAAGCGACAGGGGGCGAAGATAATTCACCCCTCCACTTT

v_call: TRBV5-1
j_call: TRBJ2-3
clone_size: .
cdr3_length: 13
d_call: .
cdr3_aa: CATAAESTDTQYF
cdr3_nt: TGCGCCACCGCGGCCGAAAGCACAGATACGCAGTATTTT

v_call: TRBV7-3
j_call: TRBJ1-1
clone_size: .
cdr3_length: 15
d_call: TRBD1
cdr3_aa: CASSSLGGANTEAFF
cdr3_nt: TGTGCCAGCAGCTCGTTAGGGGGCGCGAACACTGAAGCTTTCTTT

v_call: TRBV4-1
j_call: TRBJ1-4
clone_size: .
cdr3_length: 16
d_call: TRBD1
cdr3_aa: CASSQVGTGENEKLFF
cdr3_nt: TGCGCCAGCAGCCAAGTGGGGACAGGGGAAAATGAAAAACTGTTTTTT

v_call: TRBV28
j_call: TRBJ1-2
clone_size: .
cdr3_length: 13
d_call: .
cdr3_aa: CASRTGGNYGYTF
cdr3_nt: TGTGCCAGCAGAACCGGGGGTAACTATGGCTACACCTTC

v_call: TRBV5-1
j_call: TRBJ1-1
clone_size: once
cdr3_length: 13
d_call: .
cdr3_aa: CASSLSPNTEAFF
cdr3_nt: TGCGCCAGCAGCTTGTCTCCGAACACTGAAGCTTTCTTT

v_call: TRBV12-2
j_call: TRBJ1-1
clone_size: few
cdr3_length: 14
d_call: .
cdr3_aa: CASRSSGTGTEAFF
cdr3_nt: TGTGCAAGTCGCTCATCCGGGACAGGGACTGAAGCTTTCTTT

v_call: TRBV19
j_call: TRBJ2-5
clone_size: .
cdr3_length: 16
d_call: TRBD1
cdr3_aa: CASSIGGQAYQETQYF
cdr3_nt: TGTGCCAGTAGTATAGGTGGACAGGCGTACCAAGAGACCCAGTACTTC

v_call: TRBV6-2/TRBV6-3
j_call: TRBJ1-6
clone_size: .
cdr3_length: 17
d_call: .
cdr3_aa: CASSYLAPSSYNSPLHF
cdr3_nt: TGTGCCAGCAGTTACCTCGCCCCCAGCTCCTATAATTCACCCCTCCACTTT

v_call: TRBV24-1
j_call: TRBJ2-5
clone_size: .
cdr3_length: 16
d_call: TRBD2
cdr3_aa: CATAGTSGAYQETQYF
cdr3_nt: TGTGCCACCGCGGGGACTAGCGGTGCGTACCAAGAGACCCAGTACTTC

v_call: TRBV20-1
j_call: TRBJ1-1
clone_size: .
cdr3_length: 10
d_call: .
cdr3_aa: CSATATEAFF
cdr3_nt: TGCAGTGCGACTGCCACTGAAGCTTTCTTT

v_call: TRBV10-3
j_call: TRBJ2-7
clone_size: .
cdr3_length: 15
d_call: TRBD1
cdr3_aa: CAISEVGQGANEQYF
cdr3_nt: TGTGCCATCAGTGAGGTGGGACAGGGGGCCAACGAGCAGTACTTC

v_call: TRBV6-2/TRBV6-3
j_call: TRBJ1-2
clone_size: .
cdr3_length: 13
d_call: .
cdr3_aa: CASSLRGPYGYTF
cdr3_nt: TGTGCCAGCAGCCTCAGGGGTCCCTATGGCTACACCTTC

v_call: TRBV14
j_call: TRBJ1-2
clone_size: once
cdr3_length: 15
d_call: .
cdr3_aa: CASSQDTWWRYGYTF
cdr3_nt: TGTGCCAGCAGCCAAGATACGTGGTGGAGGTATGGCTACACCTTC

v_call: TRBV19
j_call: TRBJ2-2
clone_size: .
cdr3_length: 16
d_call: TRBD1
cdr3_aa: CASSTRTGGGSGELFF
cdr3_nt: TGTGCCAGTAGTACCCGGACAGGGGGCGGAAGCGGGGAGCTGTTTTTT

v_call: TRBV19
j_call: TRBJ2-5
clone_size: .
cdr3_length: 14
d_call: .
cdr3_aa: CASSISGGKETQYF
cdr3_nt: TGTGCCAGTAGTATAAGTGGCGGGAAAGAGACCCAGTACTTC

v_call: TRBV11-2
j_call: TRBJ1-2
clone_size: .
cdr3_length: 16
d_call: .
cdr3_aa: CASSSPRAGANYGYTF
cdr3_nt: TGTGCCAGCAGCTCACCCCGGGCAGGGGCTAACTATGGCTACACCTTC

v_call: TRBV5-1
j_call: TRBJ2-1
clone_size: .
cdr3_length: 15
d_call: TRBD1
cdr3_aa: CATSRGPGQGDEQFF
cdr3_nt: TGCGCCACCTCTAGAGGACCGGGACAGGGGGATGAGCAGTTCTTC

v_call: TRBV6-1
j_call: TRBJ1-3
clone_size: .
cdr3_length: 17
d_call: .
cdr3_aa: CASSAAGGGTSGNTIYF
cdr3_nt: TGTGCCAGCAGTGCCGCGGGGGGGGGAACCTCTGGAAACACCATATATTTT

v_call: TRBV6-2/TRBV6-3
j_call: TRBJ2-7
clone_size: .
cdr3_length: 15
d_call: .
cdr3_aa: CASSTGRRAAESQYF
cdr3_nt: TGTGCCAGCAGTACCGGACGCAGGGCGGCGGAGTCGCAGTACTTC

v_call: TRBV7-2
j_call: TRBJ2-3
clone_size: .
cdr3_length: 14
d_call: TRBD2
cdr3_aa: CASNRWGGEDTQYF
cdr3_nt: TGTGCCAGCAACCGATGGGGGGGGGAGGATACGCAGTATTTT

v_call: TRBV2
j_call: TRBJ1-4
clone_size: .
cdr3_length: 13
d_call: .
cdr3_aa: CASSVSGRGKLFF
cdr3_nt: TGTGCCAGCAGTGTATCGGGGAGGGGAAAACTGTTTTTT

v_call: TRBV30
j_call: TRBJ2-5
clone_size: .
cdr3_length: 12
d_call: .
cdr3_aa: CALGRDGGTQYF
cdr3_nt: TGTGCCTTAGGGCGGGACGGGGGGACCCAGTACTTC

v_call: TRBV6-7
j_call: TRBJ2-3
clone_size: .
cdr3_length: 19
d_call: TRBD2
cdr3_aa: CASEPRPGLAGGKTDTQYF
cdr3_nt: TGTGCCAGCGAGCCTAGACCTGGACTAGCGGGGGGGAAAACAGATACGCAGTATTTT

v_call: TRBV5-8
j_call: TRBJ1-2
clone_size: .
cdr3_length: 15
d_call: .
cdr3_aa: CASSLVGVGGYGYTF
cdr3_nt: TGTGCCAGCAGCTTGGTCGGAGTCGGGGGCTATGGCTACACCTTC

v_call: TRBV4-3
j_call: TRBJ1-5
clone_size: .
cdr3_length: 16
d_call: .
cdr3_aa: CASSQELGGTNQPQHF
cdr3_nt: TGCGCCAGCAGCCAGGAACTGGGGGGAACCAATCAGCCCCAGCATTTT

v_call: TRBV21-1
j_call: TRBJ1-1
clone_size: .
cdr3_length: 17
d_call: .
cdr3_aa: CASSKWEGQGAFSEAFF
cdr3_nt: TGTGCCAGCAGCAAATGGGAGGGACAGGGGGCTTTCAGTGAAGCTTTCTTT

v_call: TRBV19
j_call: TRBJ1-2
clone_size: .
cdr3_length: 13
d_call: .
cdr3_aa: CASSSQGITGYTF
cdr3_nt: TGTGCCAGTAGTAGCCAGGGAATTACTGGCTACACCTTC

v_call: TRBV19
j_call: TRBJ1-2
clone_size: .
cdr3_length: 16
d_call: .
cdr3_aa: CASSISPGGEHYGYTF
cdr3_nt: TGTGCCAGTAGTATCTCCCCCGGGGGAGAACACTATGGCTACACCTTC

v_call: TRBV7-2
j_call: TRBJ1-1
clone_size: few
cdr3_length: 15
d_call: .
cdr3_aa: CASSSTGVMNTEAFF
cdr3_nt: TGTGCCAGCAGCTCTACAGGAGTGATGAACACTGAAGCTTTCTTT

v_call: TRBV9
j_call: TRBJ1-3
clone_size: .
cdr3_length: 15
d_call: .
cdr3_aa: CASSVEPNGGNTIYF
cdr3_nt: TGTGCCAGCAGCGTAGAACCAAACGGGGGAAACACCATATATTTT

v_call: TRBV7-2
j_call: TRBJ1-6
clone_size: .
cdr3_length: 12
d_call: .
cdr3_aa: CASSSGGSPLHF
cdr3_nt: TGTGCCAGCAGTTCCGGGGGTTCACCCCTCCACTTT

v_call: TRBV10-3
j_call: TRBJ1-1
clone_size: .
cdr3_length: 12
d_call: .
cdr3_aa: CAISATVTEAFF
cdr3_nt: TGTGCCATCAGTGCGACAGTTACCGAAGCTTTCTTT

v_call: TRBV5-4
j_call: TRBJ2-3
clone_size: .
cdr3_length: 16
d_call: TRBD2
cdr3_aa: CASSLLAGGLSDTQYF
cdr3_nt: TGTGCCAGCAGCTTACTAGCGGGGGGGCTATCAGATACGCAGTATTTT

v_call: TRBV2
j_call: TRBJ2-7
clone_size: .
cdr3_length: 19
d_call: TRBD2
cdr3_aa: CASSGWTLQAGSKAYEQYF
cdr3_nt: TGTGCCAGCAGTGGATGGACCCTTCAAGCGGGGTCGAAAGCCTACGAGCAGTACTTC